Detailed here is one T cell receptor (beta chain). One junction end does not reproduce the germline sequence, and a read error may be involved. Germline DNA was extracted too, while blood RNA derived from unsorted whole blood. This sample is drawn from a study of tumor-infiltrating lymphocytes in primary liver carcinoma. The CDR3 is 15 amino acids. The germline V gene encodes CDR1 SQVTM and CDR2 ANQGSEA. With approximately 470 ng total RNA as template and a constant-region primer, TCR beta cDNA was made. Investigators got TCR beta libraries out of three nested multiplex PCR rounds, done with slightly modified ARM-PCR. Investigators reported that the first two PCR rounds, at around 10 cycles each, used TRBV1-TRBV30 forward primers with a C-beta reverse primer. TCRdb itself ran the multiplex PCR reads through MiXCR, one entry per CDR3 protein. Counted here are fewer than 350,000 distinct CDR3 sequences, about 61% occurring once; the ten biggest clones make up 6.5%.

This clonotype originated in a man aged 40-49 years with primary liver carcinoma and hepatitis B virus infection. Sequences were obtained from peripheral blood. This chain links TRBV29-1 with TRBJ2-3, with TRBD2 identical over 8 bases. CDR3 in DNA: TGTAGCGTTGACCATGGAGCGGGAGTAACAGATACGCAGTATTTT. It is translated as CSVDHGAGVTDTQYF.